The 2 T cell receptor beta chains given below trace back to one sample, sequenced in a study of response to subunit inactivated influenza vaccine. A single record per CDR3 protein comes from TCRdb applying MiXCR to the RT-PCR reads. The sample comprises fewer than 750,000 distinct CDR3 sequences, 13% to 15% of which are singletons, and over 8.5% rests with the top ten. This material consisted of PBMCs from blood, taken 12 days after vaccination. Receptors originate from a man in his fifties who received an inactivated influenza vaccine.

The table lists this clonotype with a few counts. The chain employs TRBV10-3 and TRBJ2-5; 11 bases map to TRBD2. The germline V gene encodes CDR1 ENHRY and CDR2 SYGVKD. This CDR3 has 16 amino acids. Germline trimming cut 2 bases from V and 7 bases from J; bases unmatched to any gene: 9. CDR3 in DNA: TGTGCCATCAGTGAGGTGATAGCGGGAGGGCCTGGGACCCAGTACTTC. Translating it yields CAISEVIAGGPGTQYF.

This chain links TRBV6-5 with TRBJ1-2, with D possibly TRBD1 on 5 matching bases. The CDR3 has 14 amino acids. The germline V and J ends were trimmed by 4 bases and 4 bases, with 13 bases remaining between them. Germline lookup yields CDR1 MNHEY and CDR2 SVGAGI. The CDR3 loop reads CASSFSGGAYGYTF. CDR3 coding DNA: TGTGCCAGCAGTTTCTCTGGGGGAGCCTATGGCTACACCTTC.